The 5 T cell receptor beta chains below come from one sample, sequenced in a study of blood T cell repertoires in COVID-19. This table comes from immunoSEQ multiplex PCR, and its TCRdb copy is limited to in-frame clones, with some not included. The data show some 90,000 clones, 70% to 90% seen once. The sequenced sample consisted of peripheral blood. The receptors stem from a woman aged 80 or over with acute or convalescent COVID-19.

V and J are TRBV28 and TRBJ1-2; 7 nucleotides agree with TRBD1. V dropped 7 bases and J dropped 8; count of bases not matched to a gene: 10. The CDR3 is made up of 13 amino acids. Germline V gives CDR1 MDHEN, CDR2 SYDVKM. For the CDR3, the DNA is TGTGCCAGCAAGACAGGGCCCCTAAAGGGCTACACCTTC. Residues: CASKTGPLKGYTF.

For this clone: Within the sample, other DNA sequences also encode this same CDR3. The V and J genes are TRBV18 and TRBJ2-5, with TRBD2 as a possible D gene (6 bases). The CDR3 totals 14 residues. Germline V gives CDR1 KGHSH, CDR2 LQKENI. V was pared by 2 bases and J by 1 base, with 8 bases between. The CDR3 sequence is CASSPTGGQETQYF. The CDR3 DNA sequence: TGTGCCAGCTCACCAACCGGGGGCCAAGAGACCCAGTACTTC.

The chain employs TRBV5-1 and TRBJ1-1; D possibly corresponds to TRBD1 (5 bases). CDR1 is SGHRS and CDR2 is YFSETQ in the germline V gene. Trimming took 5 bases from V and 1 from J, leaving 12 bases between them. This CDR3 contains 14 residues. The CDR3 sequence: CASSRQKWNTEAFF. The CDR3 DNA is TGCGCCAGCAGTCGACAGAAATGGAACACTGAAGCTTTCTTT.

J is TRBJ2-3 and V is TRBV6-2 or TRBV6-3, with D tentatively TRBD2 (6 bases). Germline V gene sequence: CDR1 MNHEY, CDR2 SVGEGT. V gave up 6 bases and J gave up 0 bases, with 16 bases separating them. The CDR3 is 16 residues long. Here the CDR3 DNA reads TGTGCCAGCAGCCTCCGACTAGTCTCTAGCACAGATACGCAGTATTTT. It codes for CASSLRLVSSTDTQYF.

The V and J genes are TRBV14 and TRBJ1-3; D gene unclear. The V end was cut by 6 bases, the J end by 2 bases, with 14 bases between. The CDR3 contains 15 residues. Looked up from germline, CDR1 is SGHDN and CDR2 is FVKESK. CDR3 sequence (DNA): TGTGCCAGCAGTCGGGATCTAGCTCCTGGAAACACCATATATTTT. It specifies CASSRDLAPGNTIYF.